These 30 T cell receptor beta chains originate from one sample sequenced in a study of CD8+ T cells in alopecia areata. Sequencing templates came from extracted RNA that was reverse transcribed into cDNA. This table comes from immunoSEQ multiplex PCR, and its TCRdb copy is limited to in-frame clones, with some not included. The table shows 190,000 or so clones, with roughly 60% occurring only once. Treatment denoted: oral pan-JAK inhibitor, 5-10 mg twice daily. Here the sequenced sample was CD4+ T cells sorted from blood, taken at week 24, from a patient treated with tofacitinib. Receptors originate from a human donor with alopecia areata.

There are a few counts of this clone. The genes are TRBV2 and TRBJ2-7; a weak D match, TRBD1 (6 bases). V was shortened by 6 bases and J by 1 base, with 10 bases between the two germline ends. This CDR3 is built from 13 residues. Germline V gene data show CDR1 as SNHLY and CDR2 as FYNNEI. CDR3 loop: CASRLQGSYEQYF. CDR3 in DNA: TGTGCCAGCAGATTACAGGGTTCCTACGAGCAGTACTTC.

The chain couples TRBV5-4 to TRBJ2-3, with D unclear. The CDR3 loop spans 12 amino acids. Deletions cut 2 bases from V and 8 bases from J, with 9 bases between. Germline loops: CDR1 SGHNT, CDR2 YYREEE (reference sequence). CDR3 loop: CASSFGEATQYF. The CDR3 DNA sequence: TGTGCCAGCAGCTTCGGAGAGGCTACGCAGTATTTT.

Only a few counts were recorded for this clone. The chain carries TRBV30 and TRBJ2-3; tentatively, D is TRBD1 or TRBD2 (5 bases each). The CDR3 has 16 amino acids. Per the germline V gene, CDR1 is GTSNPN and CDR2 is SVGIG (reference sequence). Deletions cut 1 base from V and 4 bases from J, with 18 bases between. CDR3 loop: CAWSDRGTGGPDTQYF. CDR3 sequence (DNA): TGTGCCTGGAGTGACCGGGGCACAGGCGGGCCAGATACGCAGTATTTT.

The CDR3 region has the DNA TGTGCCAGCAGCCGTTCGATACAAGAGACCCAGTACTTC. Protein: CASSRSIQETQYF. The J gene is TRBJ2-5, the V gene TRBV14; D ambiguous. The germline gives CDR1 SGHDN, CDR2 FVKESK. This CDR3 has 13 residues. V shed 4 bases and J shed 2 bases, with 8 bases lying between them.

This clone was seen a handful of times. The chain's CDR3 is CASSLGLAGGQGETQYF. DNA for the CDR3: TGCGCCAGCAGCCTGGGACTAGCGGGGGGCCAAGGAGAGACCCAGTACTTC. The chain uses TRBV5-1 and TRBJ2-5; 15 bases fit TRBD2. The CDR3 sequence is 17 residues long. J lost 4 bases, V lost 4 bases, and 8 bases had no gene match. CDR1 and CDR2 from the germline V gene are SGHRS and YFSETQ. Drawing the rest from reference TRBV5-1 and TRBJ2-5, the complete variable domain is KAGVTQTPRYLIKTRGQQVTLSCSPISGHRSVSWYQQTPGQGLQFLFEYFSETQRNKGNFPGRFSGRQFSNSRSEMNVSTLELGDSALYLCASSLGLAGGQGETQYFGPGTRLLVL.

The chain couples TRBV6-6 to TRBJ2-5, with TRBD2 matching over 7 bases. The CDR3 is 14 residues long. With 3 bases clipped from V and 3 bases from J, the junction kept 4 bases outside the gene matches. Germline V gene sequence: CDR1 MNHNY, CDR2 SVGAGI (reference sequence). The CDR3 is CASSYRGGKETQYF. Written as DNA, the CDR3 is TGTGCCAGCAGTTATCGCGGGGGTAAAGAGACCCAGTACTTC.

The CDR3 sequence is CSALRETQYF. The CDR3 nucleotides read TGCAGCGCGCTAAGAGAGACCCAGTACTTC. This sequence joins TRBV29-1 and TRBJ2-5; D uncertain. Trimming cost V 7 bases and J 4 bases, with 7 bases left between them. There are 10 residues in the CDR3. Germline V gives CDR1 SQVTM, CDR2 ANQGSEA.

The rearrangement joins TRBV6-5 to TRBJ2-1; 8 bases fit TRBD1. The CDR3 extends over 14 amino acids. J gave up 6 bases and V 6 bases, and 7 bases lay outside the gene matches. Germline values: CDR1 MNHEY, CDR2 SVGAGI. CDR3 sequence reads: CASSRGQGFNEQFF. The DNA of the CDR3 is TGTGCCAGCAGCAGAGGACAGGGATTCAATGAGCAGTTCTTC.

This rearrangement joins TRBV5-6 to TRBJ1-4; D remains unclear. Trimming shortened V by 0 bases and J by 7 bases, and 16 bases separated the two germline ends. CDR3 length: 16 amino acids. CDR1 is SGHDT and CDR2 is YYEEEE in the germline V gene. The CDR3 DNA follows: TGTGCCAGCAGCTTGGCCGGGGTGGCGAGAGGTGAAAAACTGTTTTTT. This encodes CASSLAGVARGEKLFF.

This clone has a count of ten or more. The chain combines TRBV7-2 with TRBJ2-7, with a possible D match to TRBD1 (5 bases). The ends were cut back, 5 bases at V and 0 bases at J, with 11 bases in the middle. Germline-derived CDR1 and CDR2 are SGHTA and FQGNSA. The CDR3 covers 14 residues. CDR3 sequence (DNA): TGTGCCAGCAGCACAGAAGGGGACTCCTACGAGCAGTACTTC. It translates to CASSTEGDSYEQYF.

This clone was picked up a small number of times. The chain joins TRBV7-2 to TRBJ2-2; 7 nucleotides line up with TRBD2. V shed 3 bases and J 6 bases; nucleotides not matched to a gene: 4. The CDR3 runs to 14 residues. Germline CDR1 reads SGHTA; CDR2 reads FQGNSA. CDR3 nucleotides: TGTGCCAGCAGCTTTAGGCGGGAGTCCGGGGAGCTGTTTTTT. Translating gives CASSFRRESGELFF.

This chain uses TRBV7-2 with TRBJ1-5; D is uncertain. V was cut by 5 bases and J by 7 bases, with 12 bases left in between. Per germline, CDR1 SGHTA and CDR2 FQGNSA. The CDR3 sequence is 13 residues long. CDR3 DNA: TGTGCCAGCAGCCCGGGTCCCAGGCAGCCCCAGCATTTT. This codes for CASSPGPRQPQHF. The complete variable domain, with remaining parts taken from reference TRBV7-2 and TRBJ1-5, reads GAGVSQSPSNKVTEKGKDVELRCDPISGHTALYWYRQSLGQGLEFLIYFQGNSAPDKSGLPSDRFSAERTGGSVSTLTIQRTQQEDSAVYLCASSPGPRQPQHFGDGTRLSIL.

A few counts support this clone. The chain is built from TRBV7-2 and TRBJ1-2, with 8 bases matching TRBD1. Germline assignment: CDR1 SGHTA and CDR2 FQGNSA. V lost 5 bases to trimming and J lost 7 bases; unmatched junction nucleotides: 12. The CDR3 covers 15 residues. The CDR3 region is CASSPSSGRGLGYTF. CDR3 sequence (DNA): TGTGCCAGCAGCCCATCAAGCGGCAGGGGGCTTGGCTACACCTTC.

This chain uses TRBV5-6 with TRBJ2-5, with 8 bases matching TRBD1. CDR1 and CDR2 from the germline V gene are SGHDT and YYEEEE. The CDR3 spans 14 residues. The trim removed 4 bases at V and 5 bases at J, leaving 7 bases unmatched. The chain's CDR3 is CASSRAGGGETQYF. The CDR3 coding sequence is TGTGCCAGCAGCCGGGCAGGGGGCGGTGAGACCCAGTACTTC.

The chain employs TRBV5-1 and TRBJ2-3; D call uncertain. Trimming took 5 bases from V and 0 from J, leaving 16 bases between them. This CDR3 contains 16 residues. Germline values: CDR1 SGHRS, CDR2 YFSETQ. In nucleotides, the CDR3 is TGCGCCAGCAGATTTGGCTACACAACTAGCACAGATACGCAGTATTTT. This codes for CASRFGYTTSTDTQYF. The whole variable domain, filled in from reference TRBV5-1 and TRBJ2-3, reads KAGVTQTPRYLIKTRGQQVTLSCSPISGHRSVSWYQQTPGQGLQFLFEYFSETQRNKGNFPGRFSGRQFSNSRSEMNVSTLELGDSALYLCASRFGYTTSTDTQYFGPGTRLTVL.

The DNA of the CDR3 is TGTGCCAGCAGCTTTGGGACCGCCTCCTACGAGCAGTACTTC. Its translation: CASSFGTASYEQYF. The chain is built from TRBV7-2 and TRBJ2-7, with D tentatively TRBD1 or TRBD2 (5 bases each). V lost 3 bases to trimming and J lost 0 bases, with 9 bases between them. Per the germline V gene, CDR1 is SGHTA and CDR2 is FQGNSA. The CDR3 sequence is 14 residues long.

The chain joins TRBV15 to TRBJ1-4, with 12 bases matching TRBD1. CDR3 length equals 16 residues. The germline V gene has CDR1 LNHNV and CDR2 YYDKDF (reference sequence). V was pared by 3 bases and J by 10 bases, with 9 bases of the junction left unmatched. CDR3 in DNA: TGTGCCACCAGCAGTCCGCCGGGACAGGGGGCCGGAAAACTGTTTTTT. It codes for CATSSPPGQGAGKLFF. Variable domain in full (rest from reference TRBV15 and TRBJ1-4): DAMVIQNPRYQVTQFGKPVTLSCSQTLNHNVMYWYQQKSSQAPKLLFHYYDKDFNNEADTPDNFQSRRPNTSFCFLDIRSPGLGDTAMYLCATSSPPGQGAGKLFFGSGTQLSVL.

This clone was seen a handful of times. This chain links TRBV7-9 with TRBJ2-7, with TRBD1 as a possible D gene (6 bases). The germline gives CDR1 SEHNR, CDR2 FQNEAQ (reference sequence). Between the trimmed V and J ends, which lost 1 base and 5 bases, there was a span of 6 bases. The CDR3 has 12 residues. DNA for the CDR3: TGTGCCAGCAGCTTAGGGACAGACGAGCAGTACTTC. Amino acid sequence: CASSLGTDEQYF.

The chain recombines TRBV29-1 with TRBJ1-2; 9 bases are a match to TRBD1. Germline V lookup: CDR1 SQVTM, CDR2 ANQGSEA. The CDR3 covers 13 residues. The V segment lost 7 bases and the J segment 5 bases; nucleotides outside the gene matches: 8. The CDR3 here is CSALDRGGYGYTF. CDR3 DNA sequence: TGCAGCGCCCTCGACAGGGGGGGATATGGCTACACCTTC.

A few counts support this clone. This sequence joins TRBV9 and TRBJ2-7; D unresolved. The V end was cut by 0 bases, the J end by 3 bases, with 10 bases between. The CDR3 is 14 amino acids. CDR1 is SGDLS, CDR2 YYNGEE, per germline. DNA for the CDR3: TGTGCCAGCAGCGTAGACCCCGGTGGCTACGAGCAGTACTTC. It specifies CASSVDPGGYEQYF.

The chain recombines TRBV28 with TRBJ2-2; TRBD1 or TRBD2 may be the D gene (6 bases each). Germline lookup yields CDR1 MDHEN and CDR2 SYDVKM. There are 13 residues in the CDR3. V was shortened by 7 bases and J by 10 bases, with 16 bases between the two germline ends. CDR3 sequence reads: CASTPPGATELFF. DNA for the CDR3: TGTGCCAGCACCCCCCCGGGGGCGACGGAGCTGTTTTTT.

The V call is TRBV25-1, the J call TRBJ2-7; TRBD1 matches 8 bases. V lost 1 base to trimming and J lost 3 bases; unmatched junction nucleotides: 2. The germline CDR1 and CDR2 sequences are MGHDK and SYGVNS. The CDR3 totals 14 residues. The CDR3 here is CASSESGGGYEQYF. The CDR3 DNA reads as TGTGCCAGCAGTGAATCAGGGGGCGGCTACGAGCAGTACTTC.

The genes are TRBV13 and TRBJ2-5; D uncertain. V was pared by 5 bases and J by 4 bases, with 17 bases between. Germline V gene lookup returns CDR1 PRHDT and CDR2 FYEKMQ (reference sequence). There are 15 residues in the CDR3. The CDR3 nucleotides read TGTGCCAGCAGCAAAGCTCCCGACCCCGGAGAGACCCAGTACTTC. Protein sequence: CASSKAPDPGETQYF.

This chain joins TRBV9 and TRBJ2-1; tentative D call: TRBD2 (5 bases). The CDR3 covers 15 residues. CDR1 and CDR2 (germline): SGDLS, YYNGEE. Trimming took off 4 bases at V and 5 bases at J, with 16 bases between the two ends. CDR3 in amino acids: CASSPRPSHNNEQFF. The CDR3 nucleotides read TGTGCCAGCAGCCCTAGGCCTAGCCATAACAATGAGCAGTTCTTC.

This chain uses TRBV29-1 with TRBJ2-1; 9 nucleotides match TRBD2. CDR1 is SQVTM, CDR2 ANQGSEA, per germline. V lost 3 bases and J lost 12; bases outside the gene matches: 6. The CDR3 is 12 amino acids. This CDR3 reads CSVEASGETQFF. Here the CDR3 DNA reads TGCAGCGTTGAGGCTAGCGGGGAAACGCAGTTCTTC.

The chain joins TRBV9 to TRBJ1-2; 10 bases agree with TRBD1. The CDR3 is 14 residues long. Per the germline V gene, CDR1 is SGDLS and CDR2 is YYNGEE. J was trimmed by 2 bases and V by 7 bases; bases with no gene match: 5. The CDR3 loop reads CASARGQGNYGYTF. CDR3 nucleotides: TGTGCCAGCGCTCGGGGACAGGGGAACTATGGCTACACCTTC. Looking up the rest from reference TRBV9 and TRBJ1-2 gives the full variable domain: DSGVTQTPKHLITATGQRVTLRCSPRSGDLSVYWYQQSLDQGLQFLIQYYNGEERAKGNILERFSAQQFPDLHSELNLSSLELGDSALYFCASARGQGNYGYTFGSGTRLTVV.

The rearrangement joins TRBV7-9 to TRBJ2-7, with 8 bases matching TRBD1. The CDR3 consists of 14 residues. CDR1 and CDR2 (germline): SEHNR, FQNEAQ (reference sequence). V shed 5 bases and J 4 bases; nucleotides not matched to a gene: 7. CDR3 protein: CASSRGQGVYEQYF. Written as DNA, the CDR3 is TGTGCCAGCAGCCGTGGACAGGGAGTTTACGAGCAGTACTTC. Complete variable domain (other parts from reference TRBV7-9 and TRBJ2-7): DTGVSQNPRHKITKRGQNVTFRCDPISEHNRLYWYRQTLGQGPEFLTYFQNEAQLEKSRLLSDRFSAERPKGSFSTLEIQRTEQGDSAMYLCASSRGQGVYEQYFGPGTRLTVT.

The sample holds a few counts of this clone. V gene TRBV10-3 combines with J gene TRBJ2-7, with 8 bases matching TRBD1. CDR1 is ENHRY, CDR2 SYGVKD, per germline. The CDR3 spans 13 residues. Trimming took 6 bases from V and 6 from J; bases not matched to a gene: 7. The CDR3 sequence: CAIRAGGFGEQYF. The CDR3, as DNA: TGTGCCATCAGGGCAGGGGGCTTTGGCGAGCAGTACTTC.

This clone was counted a single time. The V call is TRBV29-1, the J call TRBJ2-2, with D maybe TRBD2 (6 bases). The germline CDR1 and CDR2 sequences are SQVTM and ANQGSEA. The V end was cut by 4 bases, the J end by 1 base, with 10 bases between. CDR3 length equals 14 residues. Here the CDR3 reads CSVGRRGNTGELFF. As DNA, the CDR3 is TGCAGCGTTGGGAGGCGGGGGAACACCGGGGAGCTGTTTTTT.

In its sample, this clone was seen once. V gene TRBV7-9 combines with J gene TRBJ2-5; D gene uncertain. Per the germline V gene, CDR1 is SEHNR and CDR2 is FQNEAQ (reference sequence). The CDR3 is 13 residues long. Trimming removed 5 bases from V and 5 bases from J, with 12 bases in between. CDR3 sequence (DNA): TGTGCCAGCAGCCCCTCACTTAGGGAGACCCAGTACTTC. This sequence encodes CASSPSLRETQYF.